This T cell receptor beta chain originates from a study of technical replicates of blood from several donors. Assay used: immunoSEQ multiplex PCR; TCRdb lists only in-frame clones, some missing. The sample records about 62,000 clones, more than 75% being singletons. This clone was recorded once. The germline V gene encodes CDR1 MNHNS and CDR2 SASEGT. The CDR3 spans 14 residues. V lost 1 base to trimming and J lost 10 bases, with 13 bases between them. V usage is TRBV6-1 and J usage is TRBJ1-4; tentatively, D is TRBD1 (6 bases). The receptor's source is a human donor in good health. Some clones in this sample may be carry-over from other donors' samples. Sequenced material: PBMCs. CDR3 sequence: CASSEVDLQGKLFF. CDR3 bases: TGTGCCAGCAGTGAAGTGGATTTACAGGGAAAACTGTTTTTT.